This record looks at one T cell receptor (beta chain) sequence and its context. The data originate from a study of blood T cell repertoires in COVID-19. About the study: Specimens from acute and convalescent COVID-19 originated in the United States, Italy and Spain. Nucleic acid was either cDNA or gDNA, and it came from T cells, B-cell-depleted T cells, or PBMCs.

V shed 1 base and J shed 4 bases, with 14 bases lying between them. Germline V gene sequence: CDR1 SGHRS, CDR2 YFSETQ. The CDR3 consists of 15 residues. The authors' processing: How many nucleated cells were present was estimated from reference gene primer amplification. Here immunoSEQ multiplex PCR was the method, and the copy in TCRdb shows in-frame clones only, minus some. That table supplies the V and J calls and clone size; D and trimming were determined from the DNA. The data contain about 160,000 clones, almost 85% of them singletons. This clonotype originated in a woman over 75 with acute or convalescent COVID-19. This chain links TRBV5-1 with TRBJ2-5; possibly TRBD2 for D (5 bases). Sequenced material: peripheral blood. DNA of the CDR3: TGCGCCAGCAGCTTGAGCGGCGCCCATCGAGAGACCCAGTACTTC. This encodes CASSLSGAHRETQYF. Variable domain in full (rest from reference TRBV5-1 and TRBJ2-5): KAGVTQTPRYLIKTRGQQVTLSCSPISGHRSVSWYQQTPGQGLQFLFEYFSETQRNKGNFPGRFSGRQFSNSRSEMNVSTLELGDSALYLCASSLSGAHRETQYFGPGTRLLVL.